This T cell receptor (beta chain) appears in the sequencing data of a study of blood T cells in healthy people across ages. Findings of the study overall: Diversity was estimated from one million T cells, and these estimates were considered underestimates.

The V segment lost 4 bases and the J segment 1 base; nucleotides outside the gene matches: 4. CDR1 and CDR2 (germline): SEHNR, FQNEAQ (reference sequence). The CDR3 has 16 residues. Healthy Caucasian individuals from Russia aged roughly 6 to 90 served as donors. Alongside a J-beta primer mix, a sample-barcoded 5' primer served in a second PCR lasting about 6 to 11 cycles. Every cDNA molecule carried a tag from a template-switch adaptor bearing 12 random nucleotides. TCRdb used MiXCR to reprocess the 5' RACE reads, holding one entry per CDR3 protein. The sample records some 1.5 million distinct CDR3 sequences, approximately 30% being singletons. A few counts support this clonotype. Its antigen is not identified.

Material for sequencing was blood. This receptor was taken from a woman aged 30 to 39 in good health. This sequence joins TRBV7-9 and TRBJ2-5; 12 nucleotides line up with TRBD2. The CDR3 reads CASSSTSGGPQETQYF. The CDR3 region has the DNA TGTGCCAGCAGCTCAACTAGCGGGGGGCCCCAAGAGACCCAGTACTTC.